This is a list of T cell receptor beta chains from one sample in a study of blood T cell repertoires in COVID-19. Measured with immunoSEQ multiplex PCR; TCRdb has only the in-frame clones, and not every one. Of 200,000 to 250,000 clones in the sample, about 90% are singletons; the top ten hold approximately 2.6%. Sequenced material: peripheral blood. These receptors came from a woman aged 55-70 years with acute or convalescent COVID-19. CDR3s leave out the opening cysteine and the closing phenylalanine or tryptophan.

j_call v_call cdr3_aa
TRBJ2-3 TRBV5-1 ASKMSGGTTDTQY
TRBJ2-1 TRBV14 ASSQVAGAYNEQF
TRBJ1-4 TRBV11-2 ASSLDTGYNEKLF
TRBJ1-3 TRBV6-2/TRBV6-3 ASSDRGTSDGNTIY
TRBJ1-3 TRBV6-5 ATQAFPGNTIY
TRBJ2-7 TRBV6-2/TRBV6-3 ASSYDLGRELSYEQY
TRBJ1-2 TRBV25-1 ASSPTGYYGYT
TRBJ2-3 TRBV5-1 ASSPGLDTDTQY
TRBJ2-4 TRBV7-8 ASSLVGTGKNIQY
TRBJ2-7 TRBV29-1 SVEDLAGGATYEQY
TRBJ1-3 TRBV6-2/TRBV6-3 ASSSTGGGGNTIY
TRBJ1-2 TRBV24-1 ATSDPDRSGYT
TRBJ2-1 TRBV4-3 ASSQVRPSGRYNEQF
TRBJ1-2 TRBV9 ASSQIQGAGGGYT
TRBJ1-1 TRBV18 ASSRLNTEAF
TRBJ2-7 TRBV20-1 SASPGTRPDEQY
TRBJ1-1 TRBV18 ASSLNRQDGNTEAF
TRBJ2-1 TRBV18 ASSPLTSGGAYNEQF
TRBJ2-7 TRBV7-2 ASGPSGGYAYEQY
TRBJ2-5 TRBV9 ASSAPPQETQY
TRBJ1-2 TRBV29-1 SVVPDLRSYGYT
TRBJ2-3 TRBV27 ASSPTGDTQY
TRBJ1-1 TRBV11-2 ASSTRRGMNTEAF
TRBJ1-4 TRBV21-1 ASSKGDRGEKLF
TRBJ1-4 TRBV19 ASSMEQNEKLF
TRBJ1-1 TRBV14 ASSTGQGRFSAF
TRBJ2-1 TRBV12-3/TRBV12-4 ASSLGSNEQF
TRBJ2-7 TRBV5-1 GRIELGQGHCEQY
TRBJ2-1 TRBV6-4 ATYNEQF
TRBJ1-2 TRBV19 ASSIRQGGYGYT
TRBJ1-5 TRBV27 ASSSGQNQPQH
TRBJ1-6 TRBV11-3 ASSSVSGSPLH
TRBJ1-4 TRBV5-4 ASSTGLTGKLF
TRBJ1-4 TRBV18 ASSPGTGIIGKLF
TRBJ1-2 TRBV14 ASSQAGTGRGYT
TRBJ2-7 TRBV7-9 ASSHRTGSYEQY
TRBJ1-1 TRBV28 ASRESTGVNTEAF
TRBJ1-2 TRBV19 ASSIGQGARENGYT
TRBJ1-1 TRBV10-2 ASSESGGTEAF
TRBJ1-5 TRBV19 ASSTTGGNQPQH
TRBJ1-1 TRBV6-5 ASSTGQESTEAF
TRBJ1-2 TRBV6-6 ASSATGPHT
TRBJ2-7 TRBV5-1 ASSLEGRGRSYEQY
TRBJ2-5 TRBV9 ASSAGTSGRLETQY
TRBJ2-3 TRBV30 AWASGGSTDTQY
TRBJ1-2 TRBV5-1 ASSLGTGSLNYGYT
TRBJ2-7 TRBV25-1 ASSPNRFRHEQY